Below are 5 T cell receptor beta chains sequenced from a single sample in a study of OX40 agonist ivuxolimab in advanced cancers. Assay used: immunoSEQ multiplex PCR; TCRdb lists only in-frame clones, some missing. Of around 50,000 clones in the sample, approximately 90% were seen once. This sample comprised CD4+ or CD8+ T cells sorted from blood, obtained in a trial of the OX40 agonist ivuxolimab. These receptors came from an adult with an advanced solid tumor such as melanoma, head and neck, liver or kidney cancer.

The chain carries TRBV4-2 and TRBJ2-7; 8 bases agree with TRBD2. The CDR3 is made up of 15 amino acids. Germline lookup yields CDR1 LGHNA and CDR2 YNFKEQ. Losses at the gene ends were 1 base for V and 2 bases for J; bases not matched to a gene: 4. The CDR3 is CASSQGLAPTYEQYF. The CDR3 DNA reads as TGTGCCAGCAGCCAAGGACTAGCGCCTACCTACGAGCAGTACTTC.

CDR3: CASSYRGRGTDTQYF. CDR3 in DNA: TGTGCCAGCAGTTATCGGGGAAGGGGCACAGATACGCAGTATTTT. V gene TRBV28 combines with J gene TRBJ2-3, with a possible D match to TRBD2 (5 bases). Germline CDR1 is MDHEN and CDR2 is SYDVKM. Trimming stripped 4 bases from V and 1 base from J, with 12 bases between. CDR3 length: 15 amino acids. Using reference TRBV28 and TRBJ2-3 for the parts outside the CDR3, the full variable domain is DVKVTQSSRYLVKRTGEKVFLECVQDMDHENMFWYRQDPGLGLRLIYFSYDVKMKEKGDIPEGYSVSREKKERFSLILESASTNQTSMYLCASSYRGRGTDTQYFGPGTRLTVL.

The V and J genes are TRBV4-1 and TRBJ2-2, with 7 bases that match TRBD2. Germline V gene data show CDR1 as MGHRA and CDR2 as YSYEKL. J gave up 4 bases and V 1 base, and 9 bases lay outside the gene matches. This CDR3 is built from 17 residues. CDR3 protein: CASSQAPGLVGTGELFF. CDR3 in DNA: TGCGCCAGCAGCCAAGCCCCCGGACTAGTTGGCACCGGGGAGCTGTTTTTT.

The J gene is TRBJ2-4, the V gene TRBV5-8; maybe TRBD2 (6 bases). Germline assignment: CDR1 SGHTS and CDR2 YDEGEE. With 3 bases removed from V and 8 bases from J, the gap between germline ends came to 18 bases. This CDR3 region has 15 residues. CDR3 sequence reads: CASSSFGGPGYIQYF. In DNA, the CDR3 is TGTGCCAGCAGCTCCTTTGGAGGGCCGGGGTACATTCAGTACTTC.

The table lists this clone with a count of one. The chain employs TRBV27 and TRBJ2-2; 8 nucleotides agree with TRBD1. Germline CDR1 and CDR2: MNHEY and SMNVEV (reference sequence). The CDR3 is 16 residues long. The V and J ends lost 4 bases and 4 bases, in that order; junction bases with no gene match: 8. Here the CDR3 reads CASSSRTGSVTGELFF. The DNA for the CDR3 is TGTGCCAGCAGTTCTCGGACAGGGTCGGTCACCGGGGAGCTGTTTTTT.